This TCR beta chain came from a study of T cell clusters in autoimmune cytopenias. TRB was amplified from roughly 250 ng of peripheral blood genomic DNA per sample. General study points: Functional roles of the in silico T cell clusters still await experimental validation. Comparing secondary cytopenia with chronic lymphocytic leukemia showed no cluster-lack signature, apparently masked by lymphoma repertoire. Compared with active autoimmune hepatitis patients, healthy donors showed approximately 2.7-fold more exclusive TRB clusters. TRB repertoire shifts in secondary cytopenia and chronic lymphocytic leukemia mostly reflected lymphoma, not autoimmunity.

One tube held mixed TRB-A and TRB-B primer pools for touch-down PCR. TCRdb reprocessed the multiplex PCR reads and keeps a single row for each CDR3 protein, giving no DNA. This sample's clone table lists 6,000 to 8,500 distinct CDR3 sequences. With respect to this clonotype: As yet, its antigen is unknown.

The source of this sequence is a human donor with an autoimmune cytopenia or autoimmune hepatitis (not recorded which). Sequencing was performed on peripheral blood.

The CDR3 loop reads CAWSTGSSYEQYF. The chain combines TRBV30 with TRBJ2-7. Germline CDR1 and CDR2: GTSNPN and SVGIG (reference sequence). The CDR3 loop spans 13 amino acids.